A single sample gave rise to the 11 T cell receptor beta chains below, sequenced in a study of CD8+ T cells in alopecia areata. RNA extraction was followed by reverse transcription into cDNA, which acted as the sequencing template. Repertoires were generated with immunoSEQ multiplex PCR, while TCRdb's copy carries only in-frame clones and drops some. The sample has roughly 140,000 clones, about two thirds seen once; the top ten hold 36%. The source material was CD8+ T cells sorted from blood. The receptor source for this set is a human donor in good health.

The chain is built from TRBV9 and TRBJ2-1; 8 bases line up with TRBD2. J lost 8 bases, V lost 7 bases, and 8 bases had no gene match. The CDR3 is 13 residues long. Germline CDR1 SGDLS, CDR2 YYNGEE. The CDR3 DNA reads TGTGCCAGCGGCGGGGGGCTCTTTTATGAGCAGTTCTTC. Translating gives CASGGGLFYEQFF.

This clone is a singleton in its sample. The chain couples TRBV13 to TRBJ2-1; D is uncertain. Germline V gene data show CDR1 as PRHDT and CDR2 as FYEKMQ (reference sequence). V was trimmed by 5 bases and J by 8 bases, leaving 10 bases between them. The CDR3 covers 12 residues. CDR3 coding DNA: TGTGCCAGCAGCCTGTCAAGCGATGAGCAGTTCTTC. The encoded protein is CASSLSSDEQFF.

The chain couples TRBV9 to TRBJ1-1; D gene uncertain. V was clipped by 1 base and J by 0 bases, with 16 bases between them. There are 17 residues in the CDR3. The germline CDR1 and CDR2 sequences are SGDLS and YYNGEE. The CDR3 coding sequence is TGTGCCAGCAGCGTATCCGGGTCCCAAGGGATGAACACTGAAGCTTTCTTT. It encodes CASSVSGSQGMNTEAFF.

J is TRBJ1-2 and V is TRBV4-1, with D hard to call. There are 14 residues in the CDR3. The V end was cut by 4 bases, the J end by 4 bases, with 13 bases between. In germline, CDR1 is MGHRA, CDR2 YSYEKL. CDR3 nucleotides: TGCGCCAGCAGCCCTAGACCCCTGGTCTATGGCTACACCTTC. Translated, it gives CASSPRPLVYGYTF.

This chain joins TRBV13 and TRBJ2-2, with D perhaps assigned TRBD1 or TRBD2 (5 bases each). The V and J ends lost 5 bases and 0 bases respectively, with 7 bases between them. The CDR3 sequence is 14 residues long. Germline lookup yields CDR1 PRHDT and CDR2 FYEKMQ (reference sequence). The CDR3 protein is CASSLGPNTGELFF. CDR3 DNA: TGTGCCAGCAGCCTGGGACCGAACACCGGGGAGCTGTTTTTT.

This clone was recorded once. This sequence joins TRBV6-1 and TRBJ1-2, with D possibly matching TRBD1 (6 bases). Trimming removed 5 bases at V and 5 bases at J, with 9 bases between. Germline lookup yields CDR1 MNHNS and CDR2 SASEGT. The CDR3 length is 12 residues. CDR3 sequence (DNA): TGTGCCAGCAGTCGGACAGAGTATGGCTACACCTTC. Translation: CASSRTEYGYTF.

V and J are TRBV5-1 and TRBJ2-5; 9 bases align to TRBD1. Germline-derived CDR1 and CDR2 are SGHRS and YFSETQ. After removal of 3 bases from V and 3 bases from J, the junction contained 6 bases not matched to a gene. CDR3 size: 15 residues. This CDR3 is CASSSRDRVKETQYF. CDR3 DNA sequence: TGCGCCAGCAGCTCAAGGGACAGGGTAAAAGAGACCCAGTACTTC.

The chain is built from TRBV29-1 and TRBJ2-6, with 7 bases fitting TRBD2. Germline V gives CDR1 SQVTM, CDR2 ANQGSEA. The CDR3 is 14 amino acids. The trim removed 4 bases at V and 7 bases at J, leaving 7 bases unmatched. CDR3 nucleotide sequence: TGCAGCGTTGGGGGAGGGCAGGAAGCCAACGTCCTGACTTTC. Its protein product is CSVGGGQEANVLTF.

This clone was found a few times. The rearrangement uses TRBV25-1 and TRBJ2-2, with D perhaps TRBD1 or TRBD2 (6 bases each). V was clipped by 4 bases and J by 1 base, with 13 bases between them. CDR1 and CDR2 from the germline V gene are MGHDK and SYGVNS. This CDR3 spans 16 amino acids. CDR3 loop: CASSGPGGLNTGELFF. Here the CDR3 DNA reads TGTGCCAGCAGTGGCCCCGGGGGCCTGAACACCGGGGAGCTGTTTTTT.

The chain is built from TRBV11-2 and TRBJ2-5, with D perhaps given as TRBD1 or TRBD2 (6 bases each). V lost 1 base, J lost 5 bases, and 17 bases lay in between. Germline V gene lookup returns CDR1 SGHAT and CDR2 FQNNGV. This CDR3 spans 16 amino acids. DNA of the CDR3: TGTGCCAGCAGCTTAGGCCCGGGGGCGAGTGTGGAGACCCAGTACTTC. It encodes CASSLGPGASVETQYF.

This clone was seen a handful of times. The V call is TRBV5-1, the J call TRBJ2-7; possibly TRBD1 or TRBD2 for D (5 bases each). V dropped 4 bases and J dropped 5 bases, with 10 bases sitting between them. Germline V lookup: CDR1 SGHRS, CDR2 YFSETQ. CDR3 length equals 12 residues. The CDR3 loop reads CASSGEGHEQYF. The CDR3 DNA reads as TGCGCCAGCAGCGGCGAGGGGCACGAGCAGTACTTC.